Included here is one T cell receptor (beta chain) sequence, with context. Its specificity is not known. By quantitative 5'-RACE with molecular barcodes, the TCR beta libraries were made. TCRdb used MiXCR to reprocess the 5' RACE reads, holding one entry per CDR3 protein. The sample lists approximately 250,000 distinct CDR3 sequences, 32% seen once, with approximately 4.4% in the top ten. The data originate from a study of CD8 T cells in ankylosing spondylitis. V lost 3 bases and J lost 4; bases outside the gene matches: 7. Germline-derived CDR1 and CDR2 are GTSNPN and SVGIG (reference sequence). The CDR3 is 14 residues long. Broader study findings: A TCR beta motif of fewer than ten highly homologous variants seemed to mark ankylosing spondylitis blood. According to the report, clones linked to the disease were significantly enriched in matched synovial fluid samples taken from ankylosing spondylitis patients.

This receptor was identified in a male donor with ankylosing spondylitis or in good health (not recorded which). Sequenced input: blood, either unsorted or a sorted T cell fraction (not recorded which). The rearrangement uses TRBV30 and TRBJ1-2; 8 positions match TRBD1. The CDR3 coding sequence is TGTGCCTGGAGCGGGGACAGGATGAGCTATGGCTACACCTTC. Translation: CAWSGDRMSYGYTF.